This entry lists 28 T cell receptor beta chains sequenced from one sample in a study of blood T cells in healthy people across ages (dated by TCRdb to between 2015 and 2017). The library was made by 5' RACE. Instrument on record: Illumina HiSeq 2500. The second PCR ran for roughly 7 to 11 cycles and used a J-beta primer mix along with a sample-barcoded 5' primer. TCRdb took the public reads, trimmed them with fastp at Q25, ran MiXCR for clone calling and kept in-frame beta chains. Rows matching on CDR3 protein sequence are summarized as one entry with the most common DNA and genes. In all, the sample holds nearly 800,000 distinct CDR3 sequences, and about 25% of those were seen once. 3% to 4% of the sample rests with the top ten. The same specimen was also included in a second study, on T cells of mothers and their children.

Sequencing was done on a sample of blood. The receptors derive from a boy between 5 and 17 years old in good health.

This clonotype was observed a few times. It is likely a read error, because the conserved phenylalanine at the end of the CDR3 is missing. The DNA is left out, because the CDR3 cannot be placed on it with certainty; the CDR3 is given as TCRdb lists it. This chain uses TRBV7-2 with TRBJ2-7; the table's D call TRBD1 went unverified against the DNA. Per germline, CDR1 SGHTA and CDR2 FQGNSA. The CDR3 is 13 amino acids in total, end residues counted. The CDR3 region is CASSPKTPGAQII.

The genes are TRBV29-1 and TRBJ2-5; the match to TRBD2 covers 9 bases. The J call may be incorrect, as the DNA end agrees better with TRBJ2-7. Germline CDR1 reads SQVTM; CDR2 reads ANQGSEA. This CDR3 has 14 amino acids. In nucleotides, the CDR3 is TGCAGCGTTGAACTAGCGGGATTCTCCTACGAGCAGTACTTC. Protein: CSVELAGFSYEQYF.

This clonotype was seen a handful of times. The genes are TRBV29-1 and TRBJ2-7; D may be TRBD1 (5 bases). Trimming left V 4 bases short and J 5 bases short, with 24 bases between. CDR1 is SQVTM and CDR2 is ANQGSEA in the germline V gene. The CDR3 has 16 residues. The CDR3 region is CSVASVGKGREDEQYF. CDR3 nucleotide sequence: TGCAGCGTTGCCTCTGTTGGTAAGGGGCGCGAAGACGAGCAGTACTTC.

This clonotype was seen only a few times. This chain links TRBV9 with TRBJ2-4, with 7 bases that match TRBD1. The germline CDR1 and CDR2 sequences are SGDLS and YYNGEE. The CDR3 length is 15 residues. After removal of 3 bases from V and 6 bases from J, the junction contained 9 bases not matched to a gene. CDR3 sequence reads: CASSDPDRDTNIQYF. The CDR3 DNA reads as TGTGCCAGCAGCGATCCCGACAGGGACACAAACATTCAGTACTTC.

The chain combines TRBV6-2 or TRBV6-3 with TRBJ2-7, with a weak D call TRBD2 (5 bases). The CDR3 length is 14 residues. Germline CDR1 reads MNHEY; CDR2 reads SVGEGT. Trimming took off 8 bases at V and 3 bases at J, with 17 bases between the two ends. As DNA, the CDR3 is TGTGCCAGCTCCGGGGAGCTCCCTGACTACGAGCAGTACTTC. Translating it yields CASSGELPDYEQYF.

Only a few counts were recorded for this clonotype. The rearrangement joins TRBV7-9 to TRBJ1-1; D gene uncertain. V was cut by 2 bases and J by 2 bases, with 12 bases left in between. The CDR3 runs 15 residues. Per germline, CDR1 SEHNR and CDR2 FQNEAQ (reference sequence). The CDR3 here is CASSLTSGRNTEAFF. The CDR3 region has the DNA TGTGCCAGCAGCTTAACGTCCGGCAGAAACACTGAAGCTTTCTTT.

V is TRBV20-1 and J is TRBJ2-7, with D perhaps matching TRBD2 (5 bases). Germline V gene data show CDR1 as DFQATT and CDR2 as SNEGSKA (reference sequence). The CDR3 spans 14 residues. Trimming pared 6 bases from V and 0 bases from J, leaving 15 bases between. CDR3 in DNA: TGCAGTGCCAACAGACGTAGCGCCTCCTACGAGCAGTACTTC. Its protein is CSANRRSASYEQYF.

This clonotype has ten or more counts. The chain links TRBV7-2 to TRBJ1-3; D is possibly TRBD1 (5 bases). The germline gives CDR1 SGHTA, CDR2 FQGNSA. The CDR3 loop spans 13 amino acids. Trimming left V 4 bases short and J 4 bases short, with 8 bases between. CDR3 in amino acids: CASSSQGGNTIYF. The CDR3 DNA is TGTGCCAGCAGCTCCCAGGGAGGAAACACCATATATTTT.

The genes are TRBV5-1 and TRBJ2-7; 10 bases match TRBD2. Unmatched junction bases numbered 12, after V lost 3 bases and J lost 0 bases. The CDR3 covers 18 residues. Germline lookup yields CDR1 SGHRS and CDR2 YFSETQ. This CDR3 reads CASSSRDVLAGSSYEQYF. DNA for the CDR3: TGCGCCAGCAGCTCCCGGGACGTACTAGCGGGAAGCTCCTACGAGCAGTACTTC.

V and J are TRBV12-3 or TRBV12-4 and TRBJ1-5, with D unresolved. The CDR3 runs to 14 residues. V lost 3 bases and J lost 7, with 13 bases in between. CDR3 sequence reads: CASSLKGLTQPQHF. Here the CDR3 DNA reads TGTGCCAGCAGTTTGAAGGGTTTAACGCAGCCCCAGCATTTT.

This chain joins TRBV28 and TRBJ2-5; D possibly corresponds to TRBD2 (6 bases). Trimming took off 6 bases at V and 5 bases at J, with 25 bases between the two ends. The CDR3 has 17 residues. Looked up from germline, CDR1 is MDHEN and CDR2 is SYDVKM. As DNA, the CDR3 is TGTGCCAGCAGCCGTGGTAGGAGGGCCTATATGGGGGAGACCCAGTACTTC. Amino acids: CASSRGRRAYMGETQYF.

The rearrangement links TRBV25-1 to TRBJ2-1, with 13 bases fitting TRBD2. Unmatched junction bases numbered 8, after V lost 6 bases and J lost 9 bases. The CDR3 loop spans 15 amino acids. Germline V lookup: CDR1 MGHDK, CDR2 SYGVNS. DNA for the CDR3: TGTGCCAGCAGCCTACTAGCGGGAGGGCCGGTTGAGCAGTTCTTC. Residues: CASSLLAGGPVEQFF.

This clonotype appeared a few times. The chain joins TRBV20-1 to TRBJ2-3, with 8 bases lining up with TRBD2. The CDR3 has 16 residues. Per the germline V gene, CDR1 is DFQATT and CDR2 is SNEGSKA (reference sequence). The junction had 7 bases not matched to a gene; V was cut back by 0 bases and J by 2 bases. This CDR3 is CSARDYTSGNTDTQYF. CDR3 nucleotides: TGCAGTGCTAGAGATTACACTAGCGGCAACACAGATACGCAGTATTTT.

The chain employs TRBV20-1 and TRBJ1-2, with TRBD1 matching over 8 bases. Trimming cost V 6 bases and J 2 bases; bases outside gene matches: 8. Looked up from germline, CDR1 is DFQATT and CDR2 is SNEGSKA (reference sequence). There are 14 residues in the CDR3. CDR3 amino acids: CSARDRQDNYGYTF. CDR3 in DNA: TGCAGTGCGAGGGACAGGCAAGACAACTATGGCTACACCTTC.

At least ten counts were recorded for this clonotype. An end of the junction differs from the germline gene, which may be a read error. The gene calls are TRBV12-3 or TRBV12-4 and TRBJ2-1; a weak D match, TRBD2 (5 bases). The CDR3 totals 12 residues. The CDR3: CASSLPGNEQFF. As DNA, the CDR3 is TGCGCCAGCAGCTTACCGGGGAATGAGCAGTTCTTC.

This clonotype turned up a few times. V usage is TRBV18 and J usage is TRBJ2-1; D not certain. The J call could be wrong; TRBJ2-7 is a better fit for the DNA end. CDR3 size: 15 residues. Germline CDR1 reads KGHSH; CDR2 reads LQKENI. This chain's CDR3 is CASSPEDDGSYEQYF. For the CDR3, the DNA is TGTGCCAGCTCTCCAGAGGACGATGGGTCCTACGAGCAGTACTTC.

The rearrangement joins TRBV4-1 to TRBJ2-2; 9 bases map to TRBD1. After removal of 2 bases from V and 1 base from J, the junction contained 2 bases not matched to a gene. This CDR3 has 16 amino acids. The germline gives CDR1 MGHRA, CDR2 YSYEKL. For the CDR3, the DNA is TGCGCCAGCAGCCAACGGGGACAGGGGAACACCGGGGAGCTGTTTTTT. Amino acid sequence: CASSQRGQGNTGELFF.

This clonotype was counted between two and nine times. This rearrangement joins TRBV9 to TRBJ2-7, with unresolved D. This CDR3 spans 11 amino acids. CDR1 is SGDLS, CDR2 YYNGEE, per germline. V lost 7 bases, J lost 0 bases, and 5 bases lay in between. The CDR3 is CASGNSYEQYF. CDR3 nucleotide sequence: TGTGCCAGCGGGAACTCCTACGAGCAGTACTTC.

This chain joins TRBV6-1 and TRBJ1-3; D may be TRBD1 (6 bases). The CDR3 covers 16 residues. The V end lost 1 base, the J end lost 5 bases, and 15 bases lay between the germline ends. Looked up from germline, CDR1 is MNHNS and CDR2 is SASEGT. This CDR3 is CASSEGMGAQRNTIYF. The CDR3 region has the DNA TGTGCCAGCAGTGAAGGAATGGGGGCGCAAAGAAACACCATATATTTT.

The chain links TRBV9 to TRBJ2-1; TRBD1 agrees at 11 bases. Losses at the gene ends were 0 bases for V and 6 bases for J; bases not matched to a gene: 5. The CDR3 runs to 16 residues. Germline-derived CDR1 and CDR2 are SGDLS and YYNGEE. CDR3 in amino acids: CASSVVGTGGINEQFF. DNA of the CDR3: TGTGCCAGCAGCGTAGTCGGGACAGGGGGGATCAATGAGCAGTTCTTC. Together with reference TRBV9 and TRBJ2-1, the CDR3 gives the full variable domain: DSGVTQTPKHLITATGQRVTLRCSPRSGDLSVYWYQQSLDQGLQFLIQYYNGEERAKGNILERFSAQQFPDLHSELNLSSLELGDSALYFCASSVVGTGGINEQFFGPGTRLTVL.

The rearrangement joins TRBV14 to TRBJ2-5; D uncertain. The DNA end is a closer match to TRBJ2-7, so the J assignment may be wrong. The CDR3 contains 13 residues. Looked up from germline, CDR1 is SGHDN and CDR2 is FVKESK. The CDR3 protein is CASSQVGPYEQYF. For the CDR3, the DNA is TGTGCCAGCAGCCAAGTAGGGCCCTACGAGCAGTACTTC.

The chain has TRBV7-2 and TRBJ2-7; D is perhaps TRBD1 (5 bases). The CDR3 runs to 14 residues. Germline V gene sequence: CDR1 SGHTA, CDR2 FQGNSA. Trimming left V 1 base short and J 1 base short, with 8 bases between. The CDR3 DNA is TGTGCCAGCAGCTTAGTACAGGAATCCTACGAGCAGTACTTC. It translates to CASSLVQESYEQYF. Using reference TRBV7-2 and TRBJ2-7 for the parts outside the CDR3, the full variable domain is GAGVSQSPSNKVTEKGKDVELRCDPISGHTALYWYRQSLGQGLEFLIYFQGNSAPDKSGLPSDRFSAERTGGSVSTLTIQRTQQEDSAVYLCASSLVQESYEQYFGPGTRLTVT.

This clonotype was observed a handful of times. The chain has TRBV7-9 and TRBJ2-2; D is unclear. The V gene lost 8 bases and the J gene lost 2 bases, with 9 bases spanning the gap. The CDR3 has 13 amino acids. Germline CDR1 reads SEHNR; CDR2 reads FQNEAQ (reference sequence). This CDR3 reads CASPGRNTGELFF. In DNA form, the CDR3 reads TGTGCCAGCCCCGGACGAAACACCGGGGAGCTGTTTTTT.

This clonotype has a handful of counts. V usage is TRBV29-1 and J usage is TRBJ1-1, with 7 bases matching TRBD1. This CDR3 has 13 amino acids. Germline CDR1 SQVTM, CDR2 ANQGSEA. V was pared by 4 bases and J by 2 bases, with 4 bases of the junction left unmatched. The CDR3 bases are TGCAGCGTTGTTTGGACAGGAAACACTGAAGCTTTCTTT. It encodes CSVVWTGNTEAFF. The full variable domain, with the rest looked up from reference TRBV29-1 and TRBJ1-1, is SAVISQKPSRDICQRGTSLTIQCQVDSQVTMMFWYRQQPGQSLTLIATANQGSEATYESGFVIDKFPISRPNLTFSTLTVSNMSPEDSSIYLCSVVWTGNTEAFFGQGTRLTVV.

This chain's CDR3 is CSVERPGTGGYEQYF. The CDR3 DNA reads TGCAGCGTTGAAAGACCCGGGACAGGGGGTTACGAGCAGTACTTC. The chain couples TRBV29-1 to TRBJ2-7; 11 bases are shared with TRBD1. V gave up 2 bases and J gave up 4 bases; unmatched junction bases: 7. The CDR3 totals 15 residues. Germline V CDR1 and CDR2: SQVTM, ANQGSEA.

The genes are TRBV29-1 and TRBJ2-5; 7 bases map to TRBD2. The end of the DNA aligns better with TRBJ2-1, so the J call may be wrong. The CDR3 runs to 12 residues. The germline V gene has CDR1 SQVTM and CDR2 ANQGSEA. The CDR3 protein is CSVVTSKNEQFF. The CDR3, as DNA: TGCAGCGTTGTGACTAGCAAAAATGAGCAGTTCTTC.

This clonotype was seen just once. V gene TRBV29-1 combines with J gene TRBJ2-5; D is uncertain. Per the germline V gene, CDR1 is SQVTM and CDR2 is ANQGSEA. V dropped 4 bases and J dropped 2 bases, with 8 bases sitting between them. The CDR3 runs to 12 residues. Here the CDR3 DNA reads TGCAGCGTTGGTCTGGAACAAGAGACCCAGTACTTC. Encoded protein: CSVGLEQETQYF.

This clonotype turned up a few times. This sequence joins TRBV5-8 and TRBJ2-7; TRBD1 is a possible D gene (6 bases). This CDR3 comprises 15 residues. V was cut by 6 bases and J by 3 bases, with 19 bases left in between. Germline V gene data show CDR1 as SGHTS and CDR2 as YDEGEE. The CDR3 here is CASIPGLGANYEQYF. In DNA form, the CDR3 reads TGTGCCAGCATCCCGGGTCTGGGGGCAAACTACGAGCAGTACTTC.